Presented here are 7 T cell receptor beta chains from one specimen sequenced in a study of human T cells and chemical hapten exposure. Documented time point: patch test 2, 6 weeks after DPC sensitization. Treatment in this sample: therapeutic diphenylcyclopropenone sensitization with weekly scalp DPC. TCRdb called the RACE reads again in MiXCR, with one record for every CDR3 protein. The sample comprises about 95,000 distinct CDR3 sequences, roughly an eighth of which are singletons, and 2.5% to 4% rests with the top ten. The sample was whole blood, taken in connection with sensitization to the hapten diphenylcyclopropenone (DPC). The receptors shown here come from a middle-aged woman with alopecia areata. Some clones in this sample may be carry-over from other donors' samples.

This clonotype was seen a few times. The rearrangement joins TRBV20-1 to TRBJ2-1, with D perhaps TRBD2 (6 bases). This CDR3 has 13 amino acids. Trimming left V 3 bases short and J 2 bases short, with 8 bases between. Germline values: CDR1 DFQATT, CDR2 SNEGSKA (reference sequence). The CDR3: CSASLAPYNEQFF. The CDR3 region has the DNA TGCAGTGCTAGTCTAGCGCCCTACAATGAGCAGTTCTTC.

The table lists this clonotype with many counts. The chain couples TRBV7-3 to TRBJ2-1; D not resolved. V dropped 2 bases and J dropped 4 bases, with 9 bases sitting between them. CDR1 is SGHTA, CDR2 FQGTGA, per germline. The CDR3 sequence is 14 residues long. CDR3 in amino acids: CASSLQAAYNEQFF. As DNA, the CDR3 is TGTGCCAGCAGCTTACAGGCAGCATACAATGAGCAGTTCTTC.

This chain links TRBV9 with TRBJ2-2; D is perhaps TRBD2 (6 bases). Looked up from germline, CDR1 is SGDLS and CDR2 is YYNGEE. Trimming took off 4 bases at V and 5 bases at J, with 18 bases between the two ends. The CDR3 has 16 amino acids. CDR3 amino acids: CASSRGTGEVTGELFF. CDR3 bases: TGTGCCAGCAGCCGCGGGACGGGAGAAGTAACCGGGGAGCTGTTTTTT.

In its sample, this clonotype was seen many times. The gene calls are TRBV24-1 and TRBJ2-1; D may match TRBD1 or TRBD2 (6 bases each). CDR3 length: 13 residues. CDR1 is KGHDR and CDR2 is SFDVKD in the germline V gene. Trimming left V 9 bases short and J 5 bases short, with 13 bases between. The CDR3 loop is CATGGPLNNEQFF. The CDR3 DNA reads TGTGCCACCGGGGGGCCCCTTAACAATGAGCAGTTCTTC.

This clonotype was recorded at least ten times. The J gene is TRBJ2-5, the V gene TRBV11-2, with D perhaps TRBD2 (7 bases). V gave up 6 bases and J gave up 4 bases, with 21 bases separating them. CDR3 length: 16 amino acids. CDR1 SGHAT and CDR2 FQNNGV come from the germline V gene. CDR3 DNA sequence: TGTGCCAGCAGATTCGGGCGGGGGCGCCTCCGAGAGACCCAGTACTTC. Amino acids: CASRFGRGRLRETQYF.

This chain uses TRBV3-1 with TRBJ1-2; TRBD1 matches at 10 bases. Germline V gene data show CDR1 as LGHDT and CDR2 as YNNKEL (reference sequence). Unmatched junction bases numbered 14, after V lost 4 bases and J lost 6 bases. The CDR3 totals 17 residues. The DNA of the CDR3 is TGTGCCAGCAGCCTCTTATCCCGGACAGGGGGAAGGAATGGCTACACCTTC. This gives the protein CASSLLSRTGGRNGYTF.

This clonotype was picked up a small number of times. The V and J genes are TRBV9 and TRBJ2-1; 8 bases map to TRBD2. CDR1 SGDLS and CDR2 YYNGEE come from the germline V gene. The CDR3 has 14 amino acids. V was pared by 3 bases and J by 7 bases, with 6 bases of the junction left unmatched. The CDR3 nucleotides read TGTGCCAGCAGCGAGAGCGGGAGAAGGAATGAGCAGTTCTTC. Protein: CASSESGRRNEQFF.